The clone carrying this T cell receptor beta chain was counted a few times. Antigen specificity is unknown. These data come from a study of T cell repertoires in cytomegalovirus infection. Looking at the study overall: CMV epitopes that were recently identified and HLA-C-restricted were used alongside well-studied HLA-B-restricted ones. Public TCR beta signatures marked donors with CMV infection and the matching HLA.

MiXCR was run by TCRdb on the reads, yielding one entry per CDR3 protein. The sample contains roughly 150,000 distinct CDR3 sequences, over 30% of which appear only once. Study observations and caveats: Ex vivo, HLA-C-restricted CMV-specific TCR beta clonotypes prevailed over the rest of the response. CMV carriers having the relevant HLA were flagged by cumulative public TCR beta family frequency.

This CDR3 has 14 residues. CDR1 is DFQATT, CDR2 SNEGSKA, per germline (reference sequence). With 0 bases removed from V and 2 bases from J, the gap between germline ends came to 5 bases. The sequence derives from a human donor in good health (CMV status not recorded). Some clones in this sample may be carry-over from other donors' samples. The chain combines TRBV20-1 with TRBJ2-6; D is unresolved. The input for sequencing was CD8+ T cells from cultured PBMCs, taken from culture after CMV antigen stimulation. In DNA form, the CDR3 reads TGCAGTGCTAGAGAGTCCACTGGGGCCAACGTCCTGACTTTC. Translated, it gives CSARESTGANVLTF.